The entry below describes one T cell receptor (beta chain). Authors' data handling: Estimated nucleated cell counts came from reference gene primer amplification. Only in-frame clones appear in the TCRdb table, and some are missing; sequencing was by immunoSEQ multiplex PCR. D and trimming come from the DNA, and the V and J calls and clone size come from that table. Of 140,000 to 150,000 clones in the sample, 80% to 90% were seen once. One Seattle source followed patients from active infection through their disease course. This sample stems from a study of blood T cell repertoires in COVID-19. Study summary: Donors in the United States, Italy and Spain gave samples during acute or convalescent COVID-19. T cells, B-cell-depleted T cells, or PBMCs supplied cDNA or gDNA.

This clonotype was sampled from a woman aged 55-70 years with COVID-19, enrolled during active disease. The specimen sequenced was peripheral blood.

This CDR3 reads CSVAGQGYGYTF. The DNA of the CDR3 is TGCAGCGTTGCGGGACAGGGCTATGGCTACACCTTC. The V gene is TRBV29-1, the J gene TRBJ1-2; TRBD1 aligns across 9 bases. With V trimmed by 4 bases and J by 4 bases, 1 base remained unmatched. This CDR3 contains 12 residues. Per the germline V gene, CDR1 is SQVTM and CDR2 is ANQGSEA.